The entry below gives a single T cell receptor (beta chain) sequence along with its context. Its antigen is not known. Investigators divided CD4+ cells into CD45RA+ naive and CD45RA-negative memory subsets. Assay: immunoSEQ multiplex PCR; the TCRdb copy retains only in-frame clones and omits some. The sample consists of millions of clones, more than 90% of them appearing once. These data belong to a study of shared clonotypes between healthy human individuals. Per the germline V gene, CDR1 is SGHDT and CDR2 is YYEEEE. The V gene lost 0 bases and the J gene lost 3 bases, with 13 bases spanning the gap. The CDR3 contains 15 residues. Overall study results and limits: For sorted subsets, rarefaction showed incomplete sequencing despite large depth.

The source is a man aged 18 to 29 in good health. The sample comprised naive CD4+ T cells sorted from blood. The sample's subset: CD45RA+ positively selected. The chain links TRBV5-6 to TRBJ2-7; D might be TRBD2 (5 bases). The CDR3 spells CASSLAGGRLYEQYF. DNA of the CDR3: TGTGCCAGCAGCTTGGCCGGTGGGAGACTCTACGAGCAGTACTTC.